Sequencing of this T cell receptor (beta chain) was carried out in a study of cytomegalovirus exposure and HLA in healthy donors. The CDR3 length is 15 residues. Germline CDR1 is SGHDN and CDR2 is FVKESK. The germline V and J ends were trimmed by 4 bases and 1 base, with 11 bases remaining between them. PCR involved 60 Vbeta and 13 Jbeta primers. Produced via immunoSEQ multiplex PCR; TCRdb's table is partial and in-frame only. The sample has 200,000 to 300,000 clones; around four fifths are singletons. The V and J genes are TRBV14 and TRBJ2-1; D may be TRBD1 (6 bases). This sequence was found in a woman aged 40 to 55 in good health and CMV-seropositive. Input material: PBMCs. CDR3 nucleotides: TGTGCCAGCAGCCTACGCACAGGGTCCTACAATGAGCAGTTCTTC. Translation: CASSLRTGSYNEQFF.